Below are 22 T cell receptor beta chains sequenced from a single sample in a study of T cells in Graves' hyperthyroidism and ophthalmopathy. The TCR beta CDR3 regions underwent amplification using RNA transcripts as the source. First-round RT-PCR with HTBI primers amplified the TCR CDR3 region. TCRdb re-called the multiplex PCR reads with MiXCR, one entry per CDR3 protein. Among about 480,000 distinct CDR3 sequences, around a fifth were seen once, and the ten largest hold about 53%. Sequenced sample: blood. These receptors were obtained from a woman in her seventies with Graves' ophthalmopathy.

The chain couples TRBV30 to TRBJ2-7, with 9 bases lining up with TRBD2. The CDR3 has 13 residues. V trimming: 1 base; J trimming: 8 bases; junction bases outside the gene matches: 6. Germline V gene lookup returns CDR1 GTSNPN and CDR2 SVGIG (reference sequence). CDR3 bases: TGTGCCTGGAGTGCTAGCGGGAACGTTAAGCAGTACTTC. Protein product: CAWSASGNVKQYF.

The chain joins TRBV18 to TRBJ2-7, with D perhaps TRBD1 (6 bases). The germline CDR1 and CDR2 sequences are KGHSH and LQKENI. Deletions cut 1 base from V and 5 bases from J, with 15 bases between. This CDR3 contains 15 residues. The CDR3 spells CASSPLNQGRNEQYF. The CDR3 DNA sequence: TGTGCCAGCTCACCACTTAATCAGGGGCGGAACGAGCAGTACTTC.

The table lists this clonotype with a few counts. This rearrangement joins TRBV7-6 to TRBJ2-1; 8 positions agree with TRBD2. This CDR3 region has 16 residues. Per the germline V gene, CDR1 is SGHVS and CDR2 is FNYEAQ. V dropped 0 bases and J dropped 7; count of bases not matched to a gene: 8. CDR3 residues: CASSLASGGDTNEQFF. DNA for the CDR3: TGTGCCAGCAGCTTAGCATCGGGAGGGGATACAAATGAGCAGTTCTTC.

As regards this clonotype: This CDR3 fails to terminate in the conserved phenylalanine or tryptophan, so it likely reflects a read error. The CDR3 reads CASSTGLTDTQYL. CDR3 DNA sequence: TGTGCCAGTTCAACGGGACTCACAGATACGCAGTATCTT. The chain uses TRBV19 and TRBJ2-3; TRBD2 is a possible D gene (6 bases). CDR3 length: 13 residues. Germline lookup yields CDR1 LNHDA and CDR2 SQIVND (reference sequence). V shed 8 bases and J shed 2 bases, with 11 bases lying between them.

This sequence joins TRBV6-4 and TRBJ2-1, with D perhaps TRBD2 (5 bases). This CDR3 has 16 residues. In germline, CDR1 is MRHNA, CDR2 SNTAGT. V was clipped by 4 bases and J by 7 bases, with 20 bases between them. CDR3 region: CASSVSSLASRNEQFF. The DNA of the CDR3 is TGTGCCAGCAGTGTCTCTAGCCTTGCTTCCAGGAATGAGCAGTTCTTC.

This chain links TRBV19 with TRBJ1-1; the D is unclear. V lost 2 bases, J lost 1 base, and 8 bases lay in between. The CDR3 contains 14 residues. The germline gives CDR1 LNHDA, CDR2 SQIVND (reference sequence). The chain's CDR3 is CASSIWAPNTEAFF. The CDR3 DNA reads as TGTGCCAGTAGTATATGGGCACCGAACACTGAAGCTTTCTTT.

V and J are TRBV12-5 and TRBJ2-7; TRBD1 is a possible D gene (6 bases). CDR1 is LGHNT, CDR2 FRNRAP, per germline. V was clipped by 0 bases and J by 5 bases, with 14 bases between them. This CDR3 comprises 15 residues. The CDR3 loop reads CASGLVPAGANEQYF. CDR3 DNA: TGTGCTAGTGGTTTGGTACCCGCAGGGGCCAACGAGCAGTACTTC.

In this sample, this clonotype turned up a few times. This chain joins TRBV12-3 or TRBV12-4 and TRBJ1-5, with D possibly matching TRBD1 (5 bases). The CDR3 is 13 amino acids. V dropped 5 bases and J dropped 5 bases, with 10 bases sitting between them. The CDR3: CASSPGKDQPQHF. CDR3 sequence (DNA): TGTGCCAGCAGTCCAGGGAAGGATCAGCCCCAGCATTTT.

The chain links TRBV7-9 to TRBJ1-5; D is uncertain. V dropped 5 bases and J dropped 3 bases, with 11 bases sitting between them. Germline CDR1 and CDR2: SEHNR and FQNEAQ (reference sequence). CDR3 length: 14 residues. The CDR3 protein is CASSLSFNNQPQHF. The DNA for the CDR3 is TGTGCCAGCAGCCTGTCCTTTAACAATCAGCCCCAGCATTTT.

The chain joins TRBV3-1 to TRBJ1-1, with D unclear. With 4 bases removed from V and 9 bases from J, the gap between germline ends came to 12 bases. The V gene's germline CDR1 is LGHDT and CDR2 YNNKEL (reference sequence). The CDR3 sequence is 12 residues long. The CDR3 is CASSLEQSKAFF. As DNA, the CDR3 is TGTGCCAGCAGCCTGGAACAGAGTAAAGCTTTCTTT.

The chain recombines TRBV2 with TRBJ1-1, with 7 bases aligning to TRBD1. CDR3 length equals 14 residues. From germline, CDR1 is SNHLY and CDR2 FYNNEI. V shed 10 bases, J shed 4 bases, and the junction held 12 bases outside the gene matches. The CDR3 spells CANTVDRALTEAFF. In DNA, the CDR3 is TGTGCCAACACAGTCGACAGGGCCCTCACTGAAGCTTTCTTT.

This chain connects TRBV28 to TRBJ1-1; 8 bases are a match to TRBD1. V lost 6 bases and J lost 8; bases outside the gene matches: 8. CDR3 length: 13 amino acids. Looked up from germline, CDR1 is MDHEN and CDR2 is SYDVKM. DNA of the CDR3: TGTGCCAGCAGGACTCAGGGGGCATCCGAAGCTTTCTTT. Translated, it gives CASRTQGASEAFF.

The genes are TRBV14 and TRBJ2-7, with D possibly called TRBD1 or TRBD2 (5 bases each). Per germline, CDR1 SGHDN and CDR2 FVKESK. Trimming cost V 7 bases and J 9 bases, with 22 bases left between them. There are 14 residues in the CDR3. The CDR3 bases are TGTGCCAGCACCTCCGGGACCGGTCTAAAAGGGCAGTACTTC. This encodes CASTSGTGLKGQYF.

The chain has TRBV12-3 or TRBV12-4 and TRBJ2-1; 11 positions agree with TRBD2. V shed 5 bases, J shed 8 bases, and the junction held 5 bases outside the gene matches. This CDR3 is 14 amino acids long. The CDR3 region is CASSLTSGNHEQFF. The CDR3 nucleotides are TGTGCCAGCAGTCTGACTAGCGGGAATCATGAGCAGTTCTTC.

About this clonotype itself: A much more abundant neighbour one base away suggests this may be a read error. This chain uses TRBV3-1 with TRBJ2-3, with 9 bases that match TRBD2. Germline V gives CDR1 LGHDT, CDR2 YNNKEL (reference sequence). This CDR3 is built from 15 residues. CDR3 sequence reads: CASSQLGTSTDTRYF. CDR3 sequence (DNA): TGTGCCAGCAGCCAACTCGGGACTAGCACAGATACGCGGTATTTT.

The table lists this clonotype with a few counts. The J gene is TRBJ2-3, the V gene TRBV2; D tentatively fits TRBD1 or TRBD2 (6 bases each). V gave up 2 bases and J gave up 11 bases, with 11 bases separating them. The germline V gene encodes CDR1 SNHLY and CDR2 FYNNEI. The CDR3 contains 12 residues. In nucleotides, the CDR3 is TGTGCCAGCAGTGAACGGGGGCGGGGGCAGTATTTT. As protein: CASSERGRGQYF.

This clonotype was found many times. The chain employs TRBV10-3 and TRBJ2-1, with D unresolved. V was clipped by 10 bases and J by 3 bases, with 16 bases between them. The germline V gene encodes CDR1 ENHRY and CDR2 SYGVKD. The CDR3 spans 14 residues. CDR3 bases: TGTGCCACTACGTACAGTGAAGTCTACAATGAGCAGTTCTTC. Residues: CATTYSEVYNEQFF.

The chain uses TRBV6-2 or TRBV6-3 and TRBJ2-7, with 7 bases that match TRBD1. Germline V gene sequence: CDR1 MNHEY, CDR2 SVGEGT. This CDR3 is built from 17 residues. V shed 2 bases, J shed 3 bases, and the junction held 13 bases outside the gene matches. CDR3 sequence: CASSYPDLTGYLYEQYF. The DNA for the CDR3 is TGTGCCAGCAGTTACCCGGACCTGACAGGGTACCTCTACGAGCAGTACTTC.

The chain is built from TRBV7-8 and TRBJ1-2; 10 nucleotides line up with TRBD1. J gave up 7 bases and V 4 bases, and 21 bases lay outside the gene matches. Germline CDR1 is SGHVS and CDR2 is FQNEAQ. The CDR3 sequence is 19 residues long. CDR3 sequence: CASSSRPTGGEVFAGGYTF. The CDR3 DNA sequence: TGTGCCAGCAGCTCGAGGCCGACAGGGGGCGAGGTGTTCGCCGGTGGCTACACCTTC. Looking up the rest from reference TRBV7-8 and TRBJ1-2 gives the full variable domain: GAGVSQSPRYKVAKRGQDVALRCDPISGHVSLFWYQQALGQGPEFLTYFQNEAQLDKSGLPSDRFFAERPEGSVSTLKIQRTQQEDSAVYLCASSSRPTGGEVFAGGYTFGSGTRLTVV.

For the CDR3, the DNA is TGTGCCAGCAGTTTTCAAGGGGGTTCGTACGAGCAGTACTTC. This sequence encodes CASSFQGGSYEQYF. The rearrangement uses TRBV12-3 or TRBV12-4 and TRBJ2-7, with D tentatively TRBD1 (6 bases). V lost 3 bases and J 4 bases, leaving 13 bases between the germline ends. CDR3 size: 14 residues.

This clonotype has ten or more counts. The chain is built from TRBV11-2 and TRBJ2-7; possible D gene TRBD2, 5 bases. The CDR3 has 15 residues. V gave up 4 bases and J gave up 3 bases, with 16 bases separating them. Germline CDR1 reads SGHAT; CDR2 reads FQNNGV. CDR3 nucleotides: TGTGCCAGCAGCTCCCTTAGGAGGACTCTCTACGAGCAGTACTTC. This gives the protein CASSSLRRTLYEQYF.

Only a few counts were recorded for this clonotype. The V call is TRBV5-1, the J call TRBJ2-2, with TRBD2 matching over 8 bases. V shed 4 bases and J 6 bases; nucleotides not matched to a gene: 8. CDR1 is SGHRS and CDR2 is YFSETQ in the germline V gene. CDR3 length equals 15 residues. As DNA, the CDR3 is TGCGCCAGCAGCGCGACGGGACTAGGAGCCGGGGAGCTGTTTTTT. Translating it yields CASSATGLGAGELFF.